The clone carrying this T cell receptor (beta chain) has at least ten counts. Its cognate antigen is unknown. This record belongs to a study of blood T cells in healthy people across ages. Overall study findings and caveats: Estimated diversity across one million T cells was deemed an underestimate.

Primers used in a second PCR of about 7 to 12 cycles were a sample-barcoded 5' primer and a J-beta primer mix. Every single cDNA molecule received a tag from a template-switch adaptor with 12 random nucleotides. One entry per CDR3 protein, called by TCRdb with MiXCR from the 5' RACE reads. The sample holds 1.6 million or so distinct CDR3 sequences; about 31% are singletons and the top ten take approximately 11%. CDR1 and CDR2 from the germline V gene are SSHAT and FNYEAQ (reference sequence). The CDR3 spans 15 residues. V gave up 0 bases and J gave up 1 base, with 9 bases separating them. Staff drew ten milliliters of peripheral blood from each donor.

The clonotype originates from a woman under 40 in good health. The gene calls are TRBV7-7 and TRBJ2-5; no firm D call. The sample was blood. The CDR3 bases are TGTGCCAGCAGCTTAGCGGCGGCAGCCCAAGAGACCCAGTACTTC. Its protein product is CASSLAAAAQETQYF.